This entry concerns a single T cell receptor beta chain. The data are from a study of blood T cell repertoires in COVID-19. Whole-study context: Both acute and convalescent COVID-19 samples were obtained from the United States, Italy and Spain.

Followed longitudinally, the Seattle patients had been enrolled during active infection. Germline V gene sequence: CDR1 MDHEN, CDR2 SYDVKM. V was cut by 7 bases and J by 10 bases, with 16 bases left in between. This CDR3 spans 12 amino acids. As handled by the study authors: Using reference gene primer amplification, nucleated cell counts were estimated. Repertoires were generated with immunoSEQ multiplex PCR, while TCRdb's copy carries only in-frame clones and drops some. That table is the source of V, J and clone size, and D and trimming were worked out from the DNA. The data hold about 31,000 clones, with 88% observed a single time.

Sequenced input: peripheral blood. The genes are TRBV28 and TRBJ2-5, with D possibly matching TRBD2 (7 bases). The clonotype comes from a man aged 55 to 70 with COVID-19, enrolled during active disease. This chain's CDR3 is CASTQGREGQYF. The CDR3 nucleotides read TGTGCCAGCACCCAGGGGAGGGAAGGCCAGTACTTC.